This TCR beta chain originates from a study of cytomegalovirus exposure and HLA in healthy donors. The CDR3 sequence is 14 residues long. J lost 6 bases, V lost 6 bases, and 10 bases had no gene match. Germline assignment: CDR1 SGHVS and CDR2 FQNEAQ. A multiplex PCR was run with 60 Vbeta primers and 13 Jbeta primers. Methods used by the authors: In a later analysis, approximately 73 million unique TCR beta chains included roughly 11 million shared by two or more donors. The protocol was immunoSEQ multiplex PCR, while the TCRdb copy is restricted to in-frame clones and leaves out a portion. That table supplies the V and J calls and clone size; D and trimming were determined from the DNA. The sample has over 150,000 clones, 80% seen once.

The sequence was collected from a man in his thirties or forties in good health and CMV-seropositive. The chain is built from TRBV7-8 and TRBJ1-1; 7 bases fit TRBD1. The sample taken for sequencing was PBMCs. The CDR3 sequence: CASRLQGTGAEAFF. The CDR3 DNA reads TGTGCCAGCAGGCTACAGGGGACGGGCGCTGAAGCTTTCTTT.